This T cell receptor (beta chain) was captured in a study of blood T cell repertoires in COVID-19. Study-wide context: COVID-19 samples, acute and convalescent, were from the United States, Italy and Spain. T cells, B-cell-depleted T cells, or PBMCs provided the cDNA or gDNA that served as material.

In the authors' methods: Using reference gene primer amplification, nucleated cell counts were estimated. Produced via immunoSEQ multiplex PCR; TCRdb's table is partial and in-frame only. Clone size and the V and J calls come from that table; the DNA yielded D and trimming. This table holds around 140,000 clones, about 90% found once. This clone has only a few counts. The CDR3 sequence is 16 residues long. CDR1 and CDR2 from the germline V gene are LNHNV and YYDKDF (reference sequence). Losses at the gene ends were 4 bases for V and 5 bases for J; bases not matched to a gene: 9. V gene TRBV15 combines with J gene TRBJ1-2, with 11 bases that match TRBD1. This receptor was obtained from a man aged 55 to 70 with active or convalescent COVID-19. Material: peripheral blood. The CDR3 region has the DNA TGTGCCACCAGCATCGGACAGGGGGCTTGGCGGTATGGCTACACCTTC. This codes for CATSIGQGAWRYGYTF.